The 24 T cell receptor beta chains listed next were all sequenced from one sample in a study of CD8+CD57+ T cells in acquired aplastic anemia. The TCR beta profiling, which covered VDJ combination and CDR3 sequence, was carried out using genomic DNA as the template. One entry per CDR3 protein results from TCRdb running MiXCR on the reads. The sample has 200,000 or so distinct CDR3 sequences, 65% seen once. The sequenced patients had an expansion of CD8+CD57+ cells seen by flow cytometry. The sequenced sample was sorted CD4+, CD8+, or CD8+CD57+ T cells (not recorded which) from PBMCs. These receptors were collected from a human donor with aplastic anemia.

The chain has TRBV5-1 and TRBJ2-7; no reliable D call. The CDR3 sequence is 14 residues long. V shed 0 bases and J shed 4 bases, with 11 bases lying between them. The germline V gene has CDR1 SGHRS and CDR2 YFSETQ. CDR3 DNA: TGCGCCAGCAGCTTGGTGGGCGGCCAGTACGAGCAGTACTTC. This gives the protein CASSLVGGQYEQYF.

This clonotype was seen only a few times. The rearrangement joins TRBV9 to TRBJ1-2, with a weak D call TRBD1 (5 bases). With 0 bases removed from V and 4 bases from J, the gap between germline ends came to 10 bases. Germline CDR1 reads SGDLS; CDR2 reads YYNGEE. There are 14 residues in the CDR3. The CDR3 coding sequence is TGTGCCAGCAGCGTAGGTGGGGGAGGCTATGGCTACACCTTC. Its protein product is CASSVGGGGYGYTF.

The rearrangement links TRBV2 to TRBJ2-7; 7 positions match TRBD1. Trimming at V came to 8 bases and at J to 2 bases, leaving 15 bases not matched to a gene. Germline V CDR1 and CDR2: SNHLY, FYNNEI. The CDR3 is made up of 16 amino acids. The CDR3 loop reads CASGVALRGLAYEQYF. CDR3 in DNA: TGTGCCAGCGGGGTCGCCCTCAGGGGGTTAGCCTACGAGCAGTACTTC.

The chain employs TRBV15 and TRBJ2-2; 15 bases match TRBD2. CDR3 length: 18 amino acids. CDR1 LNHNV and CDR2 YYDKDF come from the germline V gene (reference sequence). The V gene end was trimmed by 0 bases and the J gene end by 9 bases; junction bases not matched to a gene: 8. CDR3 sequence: CATSRDHGLAGGPRELFF. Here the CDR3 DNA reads TGTGCCACCAGCAGAGATCACGGACTAGCGGGAGGGCCTAGGGAGCTGTTTTTT.

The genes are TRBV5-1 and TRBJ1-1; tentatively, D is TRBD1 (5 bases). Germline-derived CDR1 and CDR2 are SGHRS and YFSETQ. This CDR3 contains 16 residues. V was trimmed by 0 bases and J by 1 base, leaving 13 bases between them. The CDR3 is CASSLVGAGGNTEAFF. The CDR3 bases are TGCGCCAGCAGCTTGGTCGGGGCAGGTGGGAACACTGAAGCTTTCTTT. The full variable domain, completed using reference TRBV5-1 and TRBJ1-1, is KAGVTQTPRYLIKTRGQQVTLSCSPISGHRSVSWYQQTPGQGLQFLFEYFSETQRNKGNFPGRFSGRQFSNSRSEMNVSTLELGDSALYLCASSLVGAGGNTEAFFGQGTRLTVV.

DNA for the CDR3: TGCGCCAGCAGCTTGGATGTGACCGGGTCCGACGAGCAGTACTTC. Amino acids: CASSLDVTGSDEQYF. The V gene is TRBV5-1, the J gene TRBJ2-7; D call uncertain. The CDR3 sequence is 15 residues long. Germline values: CDR1 SGHRS, CDR2 YFSETQ. V lost 0 bases, J lost 5 bases, and 15 bases lay in between.

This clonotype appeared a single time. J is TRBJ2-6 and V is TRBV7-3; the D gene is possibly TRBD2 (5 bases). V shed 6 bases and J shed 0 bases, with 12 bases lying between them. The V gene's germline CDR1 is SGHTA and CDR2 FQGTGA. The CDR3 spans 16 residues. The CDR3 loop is CASSRTVSSGANVLTF. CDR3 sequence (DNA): TGTGCCAGCAGTCGGACTGTAAGCTCTGGGGCCAACGTCCTGACTTTC.

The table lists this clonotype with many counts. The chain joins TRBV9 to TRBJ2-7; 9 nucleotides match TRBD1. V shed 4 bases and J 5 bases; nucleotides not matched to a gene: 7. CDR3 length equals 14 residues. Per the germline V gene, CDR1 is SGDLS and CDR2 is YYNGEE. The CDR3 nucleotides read TGTGCCAGCAGCTTAGGGACAGGGCACCACGAGCAGTACTTC. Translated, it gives CASSLGTGHHEQYF.

CDR3 sequence reads: CATSEQRADTQYF. CDR3 in DNA: TGTGCCACCAGTGAGCAGCGGGCGGATACGCAGTATTTT. V is TRBV24-1 and J is TRBJ2-3, with D maybe TRBD2 (6 bases). V lost 4 bases, J lost 6 bases, and 10 bases lay in between. CDR3 length equals 13 residues. CDR1 and CDR2 (germline): KGHDR, SFDVKD.

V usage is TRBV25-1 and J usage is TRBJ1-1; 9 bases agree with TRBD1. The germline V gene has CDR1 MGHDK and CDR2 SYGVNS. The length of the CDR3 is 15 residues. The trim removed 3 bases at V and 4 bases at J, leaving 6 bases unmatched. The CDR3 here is CASSETGGRGTEAFF. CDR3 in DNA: TGTGCCAGCAGTGAGACAGGGGGTCGGGGCACTGAAGCTTTCTTT.

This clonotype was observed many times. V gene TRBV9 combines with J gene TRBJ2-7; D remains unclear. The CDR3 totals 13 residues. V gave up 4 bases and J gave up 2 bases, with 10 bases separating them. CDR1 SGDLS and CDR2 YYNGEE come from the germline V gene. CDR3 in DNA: TGTGCCAGCAGCAGAGACGGAACCTACGAGCAGTACTTC. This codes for CASSRDGTYEQYF.

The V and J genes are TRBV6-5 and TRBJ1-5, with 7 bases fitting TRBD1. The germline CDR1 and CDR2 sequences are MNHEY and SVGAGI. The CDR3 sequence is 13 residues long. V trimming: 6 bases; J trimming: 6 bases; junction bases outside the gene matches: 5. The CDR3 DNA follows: TGTGCCAGCAGGCAGGGGGGCTCTCAGCCCCAGCATTTT. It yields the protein CASRQGGSQPQHF.

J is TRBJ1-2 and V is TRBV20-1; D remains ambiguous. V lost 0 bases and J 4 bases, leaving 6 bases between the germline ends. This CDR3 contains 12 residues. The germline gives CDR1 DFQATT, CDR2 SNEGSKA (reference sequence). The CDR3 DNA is TGCAGTGCTAGAGATCACGGCTATGGCTACACCTTC. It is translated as CSARDHGYGYTF.

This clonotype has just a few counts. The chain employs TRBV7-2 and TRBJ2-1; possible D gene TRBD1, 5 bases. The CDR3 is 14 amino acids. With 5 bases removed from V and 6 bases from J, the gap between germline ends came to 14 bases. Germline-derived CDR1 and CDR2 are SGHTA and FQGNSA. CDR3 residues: CASSPIQASNEQFF. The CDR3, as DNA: TGTGCCAGCAGCCCAATACAGGCCTCCAATGAGCAGTTCTTC.

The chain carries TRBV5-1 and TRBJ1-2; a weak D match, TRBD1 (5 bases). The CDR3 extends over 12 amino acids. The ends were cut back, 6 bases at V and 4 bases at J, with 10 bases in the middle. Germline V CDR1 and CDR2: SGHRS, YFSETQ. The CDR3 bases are TGCGCCAGCATTGGCGGGGGCTATGGCTACACCTTC. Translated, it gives CASIGGGYGYTF.

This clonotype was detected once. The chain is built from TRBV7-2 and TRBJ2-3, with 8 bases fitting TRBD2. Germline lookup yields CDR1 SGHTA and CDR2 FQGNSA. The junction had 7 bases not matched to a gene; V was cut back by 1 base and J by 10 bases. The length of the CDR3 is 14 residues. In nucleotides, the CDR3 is TGTGCCAGCAGCTTAGAGGGAACTAGCGGCTCGCAGTATTTT. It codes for CASSLEGTSGSQYF.

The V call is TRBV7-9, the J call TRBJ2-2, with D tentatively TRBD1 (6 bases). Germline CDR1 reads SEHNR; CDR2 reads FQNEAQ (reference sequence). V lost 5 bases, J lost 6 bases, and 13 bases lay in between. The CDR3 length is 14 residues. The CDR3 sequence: CASSPQGFSGELFF. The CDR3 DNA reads TGTGCCAGCAGCCCACAGGGATTCTCCGGGGAGCTGTTTTTT.

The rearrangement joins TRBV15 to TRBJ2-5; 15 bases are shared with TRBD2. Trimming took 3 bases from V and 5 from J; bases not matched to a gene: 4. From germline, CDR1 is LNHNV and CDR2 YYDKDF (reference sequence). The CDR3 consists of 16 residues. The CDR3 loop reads CATSRGLAGGQETQYF. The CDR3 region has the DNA TGTGCCACCAGCAGGGGACTAGCGGGGGGTCAGGAGACCCAGTACTTC.

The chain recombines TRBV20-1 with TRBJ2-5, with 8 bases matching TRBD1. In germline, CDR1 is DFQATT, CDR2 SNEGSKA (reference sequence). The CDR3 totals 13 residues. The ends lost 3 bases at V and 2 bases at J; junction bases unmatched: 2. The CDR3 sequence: CSARRQGQETQYF. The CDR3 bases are TGCAGTGCTAGGCGACAGGGGCAAGAGACCCAGTACTTC.

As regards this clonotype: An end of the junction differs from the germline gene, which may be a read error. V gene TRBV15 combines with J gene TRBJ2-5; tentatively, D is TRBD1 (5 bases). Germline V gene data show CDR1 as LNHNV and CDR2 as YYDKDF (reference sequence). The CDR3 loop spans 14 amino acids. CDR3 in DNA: TGTGCCTCCAGCAGAGATTGGCAGGGAGAGACCCAGTACTTC. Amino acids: CASSRDWQGETQYF.

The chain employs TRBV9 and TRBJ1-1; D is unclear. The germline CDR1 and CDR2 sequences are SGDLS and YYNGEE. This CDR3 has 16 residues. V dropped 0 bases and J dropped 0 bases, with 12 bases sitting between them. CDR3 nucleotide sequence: TGTGCCAGCAGCGTAGTCGGGGTCCCTATGAACACTGAAGCTTTCTTT. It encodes CASSVVGVPMNTEAFF. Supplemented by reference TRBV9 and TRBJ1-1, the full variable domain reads DSGVTQTPKHLITATGQRVTLRCSPRSGDLSVYWYQQSLDQGLQFLIQYYNGEERAKGNILERFSAQQFPDLHSELNLSSLELGDSALYFCASSVVGVPMNTEAFFGQGTRLTVV.

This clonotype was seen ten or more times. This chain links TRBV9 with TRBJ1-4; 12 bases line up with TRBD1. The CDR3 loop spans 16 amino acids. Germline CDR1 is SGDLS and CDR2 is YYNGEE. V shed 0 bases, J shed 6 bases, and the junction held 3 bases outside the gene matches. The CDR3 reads CASSVDGTGGYEKLFF. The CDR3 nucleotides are TGTGCCAGCAGCGTAGACGGGACAGGGGGCTATGAAAAACTGTTTTTT.

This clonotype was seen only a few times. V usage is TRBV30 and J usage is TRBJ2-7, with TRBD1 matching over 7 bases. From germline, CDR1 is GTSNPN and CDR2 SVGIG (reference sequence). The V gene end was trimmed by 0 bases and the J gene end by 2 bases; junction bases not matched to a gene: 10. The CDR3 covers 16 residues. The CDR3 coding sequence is TGTGCCTGGAGTGTAAATCTTGGACAGGCAGCCTACGAGCAGTACTTC. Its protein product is CAWSVNLGQAAYEQYF.

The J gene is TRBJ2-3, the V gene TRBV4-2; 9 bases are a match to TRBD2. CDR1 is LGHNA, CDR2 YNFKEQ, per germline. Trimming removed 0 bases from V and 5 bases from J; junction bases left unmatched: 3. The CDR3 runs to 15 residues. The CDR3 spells CASSQELAGIDTQYF. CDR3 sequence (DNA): TGTGCCAGCAGCCAAGAGCTAGCGGGGATAGATACGCAGTATTTT.